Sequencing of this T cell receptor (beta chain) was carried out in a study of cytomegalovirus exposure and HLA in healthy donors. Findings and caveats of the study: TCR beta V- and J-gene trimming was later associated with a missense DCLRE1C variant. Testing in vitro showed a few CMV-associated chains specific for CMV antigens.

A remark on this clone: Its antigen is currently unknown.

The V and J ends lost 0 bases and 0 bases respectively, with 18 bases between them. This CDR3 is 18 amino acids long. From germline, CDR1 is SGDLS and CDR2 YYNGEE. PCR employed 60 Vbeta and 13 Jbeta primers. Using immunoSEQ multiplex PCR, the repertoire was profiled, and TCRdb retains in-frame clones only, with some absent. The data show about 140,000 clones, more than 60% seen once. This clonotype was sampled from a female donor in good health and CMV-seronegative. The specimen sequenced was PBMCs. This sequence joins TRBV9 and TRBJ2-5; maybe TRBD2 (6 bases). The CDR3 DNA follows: TGTGCCAGCAGCGTAGAGGCCGGGACTTCATTGTACCAAGAGACCCAGTACTTC. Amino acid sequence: CASSVEAGTSLYQETQYF.